This T cell receptor beta chain was captured by sequencing in a study of cytomegalovirus exposure and HLA in healthy donors. Regarding the study as a whole: The study flagged approximately 180 TCR beta chains as cytomegalovirus-associated. Association of a missense DCLRE1C variant with TCR beta V- and J-gene trimming was reported in a later analysis. There were some V segments, including TRBV6-2 and TRBV6-3, excluded as indistinguishable.

This CDR3 has 16 amino acids. Trimming took 6 bases from V and 1 from J, leaving 16 bases between them. The germline V gene encodes CDR1 LGHNT and CDR2 FRNRAP. This clone was seen only once. Antigen: not known. The PCR was carried out with 60 Vbeta primers and 13 Jbeta primers. The assay was immunoSEQ multiplex PCR, and TCRdb's table has in-frame clones only and misses some. The sample contains about 140,000 clones, 75% to 90% of which appear only once. The chain uses TRBV12-5 and TRBJ1-5; D possibly corresponds to TRBD1 (6 bases). This sequence was found in a female donor in good health and CMV-seronegative. The sequencing input was PBMCs. The CDR3 DNA reads as TGTGCTAGTGGACCGGGGGGGGCAGGGAGCAATCAGCCCCAGCATTTT. It encodes CASGPGGAGSNQPQHF.